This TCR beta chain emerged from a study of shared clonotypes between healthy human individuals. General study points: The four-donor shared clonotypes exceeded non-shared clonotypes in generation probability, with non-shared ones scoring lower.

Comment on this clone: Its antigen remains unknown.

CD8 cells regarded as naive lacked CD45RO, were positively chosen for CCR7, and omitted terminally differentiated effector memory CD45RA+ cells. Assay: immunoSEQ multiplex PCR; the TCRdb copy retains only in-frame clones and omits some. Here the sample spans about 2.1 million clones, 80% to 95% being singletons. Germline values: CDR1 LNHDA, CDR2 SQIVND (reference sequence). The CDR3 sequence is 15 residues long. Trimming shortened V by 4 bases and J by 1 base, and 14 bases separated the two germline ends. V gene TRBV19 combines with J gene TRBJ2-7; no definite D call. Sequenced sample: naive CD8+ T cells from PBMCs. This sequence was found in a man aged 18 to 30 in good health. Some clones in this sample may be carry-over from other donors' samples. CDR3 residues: CASSSGQLESYEQYF. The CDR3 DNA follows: TGTGCCAGTAGTAGTGGCCAGCTAGAATCCTACGAGCAGTACTTC.